The clone carrying this T cell receptor (beta chain) was seen only a few times. Its antigen is currently unknown. The sample originates from a study of blood T cells in healthy people across ages. Points from the study as a whole: Long-lived and aged donors differed, with more naive CD4+ cells and higher diversity in the long-lived. Older age went with lower TCR beta diversity per million T cells, in a roughly linear way.

Combining a sample-barcoded 5' primer with a J-beta primer mix, a second PCR ran for 7 to 11 cycles. TCRdb reprocessed the 5' RACE reads with MiXCR, giving one entry per CDR3 protein. This sample yields 980,000 or so distinct CDR3 sequences, of which 40% to 60% are seen a single time; about an eighth belongs to the top ten. The specimen sequenced was blood. The receptor was isolated from a man aged 30 to 39 in good health.

The CDR3 nucleotides read TGTGCCAGCACCTCGGGGTACCAAGAGACCCAGTACTTC. Translating gives CASTSGYQETQYF. J is TRBJ2-5 and V is TRBV11-2; tentative D call: TRBD2 (5 bases). V shed 7 bases and J shed 0 bases, with 9 bases lying between them. The CDR3 has 13 residues. Germline V gene sequence: CDR1 SGHAT, CDR2 FQNNGV.